This T cell receptor (beta chain) originates from a study of post-analysis software for immune sequencing data. This clonotype was observed a handful of times. V lost 4 bases to trimming and J lost 1 base, with 16 bases between them. This CDR3 has 16 residues. The germline gives CDR1 DFQATT, CDR2 SNEGSKA (reference sequence). Every TCR beta cDNA library bore unique molecular identifiers. TCRdb ran MiXCR on the PCR reads and lists one entry per CDR3 protein. This table holds 160,000 or so distinct CDR3 sequences, 36% found once. This chain joins TRBV20-1 and TRBJ2-2; tentative D call: TRBD1 (5 bases). This sequence originates from a girl aged 5-17 years with multiple sclerosis. Sequences were derived from blood, sampled after autologous hematopoietic stem cell transplantation. CDR3 amino acids: CSATTAQGMNTGELFF. The CDR3 DNA follows: TGCAGTGCTACCACCGCCCAGGGTATGAACACCGGGGAGCTGTTTTTT.